This TCR beta chain comes out of a study of shared clonotypes between healthy human individuals. Regarding the study as a whole: Sample collection involved blood only; tissue repertoires are likely different.

The table lists this clone with many counts. The antigen remains undetermined. The method was immunoSEQ multiplex PCR; TCRdb's version includes in-frame clones alone and lacks a portion of them. The sample holds about half a million clones; 79% are singletons and the top ten take approximately 12%. The germline CDR1 and CDR2 sequences are SGHAT and FQNNGV. Trimming took 0 bases from V and 1 from J, leaving 6 bases between them. This CDR3 contains 14 residues. The sample comprised PBMCs. The sequence derives from a woman in her forties in good health. Some clones in this sample may be carry-over from other donors' samples. V and J are TRBV11-2 and TRBJ2-5; D is possibly TRBD2 (6 bases). The CDR3 reads CASSLERGQETQYF. The CDR3 nucleotides are TGTGCCAGCAGCTTAGAGCGGGGCCAAGAGACCCAGTACTTC. Filled out from reference TRBV11-2 and TRBJ2-5, the complete variable domain reads EAGVAQSPRYKIIEKRQSVAFWCNPISGHATLYWYQQILGQGPKLLIQFQNNGVVDDSQLPKDRFSAERLKGVDSTLKIQPAKLEDSAVYLCASSLERGQETQYFGPGTRLLVL.